Listed below are T cell receptor beta chains from one sample, sequenced in a study of regulatory T cells in long-lasting Graves disease. TCRdb re-called the multiplex PCR reads with MiXCR, one entry per CDR3 protein. Of 200,000 to 250,000 distinct CDR3 sequences in the sample, around 21% were seen once. The sequences come from peripheral blood mononuclear cells (PBMCs), collected at new diagnosis, from a patient treated with antithyroid drugs. The receptors come from a female donor with Graves disease. CDR3s include the opening cysteine and the closing phenylalanine or tryptophan. Fields, in order: J gene, D gene, V gene, clone size, CDR3 DNA, CDR3 protein. D genes are given only for firm matches. Clone sizes are given selectively: once, few, many, or a class where the clone is expanded.

J: TRBJ2-7
D: TRBD2
V: TRBV2
size: many
DNA: TGTGCCAGCAGTGTTTTCGGGGGGACGAAGGAGCAGTACTTC
CDR3: CASSVFGGTKEQYF

J: TRBJ1-4
D: -
V: TRBV20-1
size: many
DNA: TGCAGTGCTAGAGCTAGAAGGTTTTCAACTAATGAAAAACTGTTTTTT
CDR3: CSARARRFSTNEKLFF

J: TRBJ2-3
D: TRBD1
V: TRBV4-3
size: few
DNA: TGCGCCAGCAGCCAACAGGGGGCCGCAGATACGCAGTATTTT
CDR3: CASSQQGAADTQYF

J: TRBJ1-1
D: -
V: TRBV6-1
size: many
DNA: TGTGCCAGCAGTAGAAAACCCCGCGGGGACACTGAAGCTTTCTTT
CDR3: CASSRKPRGDTEAFF

J: TRBJ2-4
D: TRBD2
V: TRBV5-1
size: many
DNA: TGCGCCAGCAGCCAAAGCGGGGATGCCAAAAACATTCAGTACTTC
CDR3: CASSQSGDAKNIQYF

J: TRBJ1-5
D: -
V: TRBV20-1
size: many
DNA: TGCAGTGCTAGGGACAGAAATCAGCCCCAGCATTTT
CDR3: CSARDRNQPQHF

J: TRBJ2-5
D: -
V: TRBV11-2
size: many
DNA: TGTGCCAGCAGCTTAGGTGGGGGGGCTAGCTCCCCACAAGAGACCCAGTACTTC
CDR3: CASSLGGGASSPQETQYF

J: TRBJ2-3
D: TRBD2
V: TRBV10-3
size: -
DNA: TGTGCCATCAGCCTGGGACTAGCGGGAGGGACAGATACGCAGTATTTT
CDR3: CAISLGLAGGTDTQYF

J: TRBJ1-2
D: -
V: TRBV6-2/TRBV6-3
size: few
DNA: TGTGCCAGCAGATTGGCAGCTACTAACTATGGCTACACCTTC
CDR3: CASRLAATNYGYTF

J: TRBJ1-5
D: TRBD1
V: TRBV19
size: -
DNA: TGTGCCAGTACCCTTCGACAGGGGACGGATCAGCCCCAGCATTTT
CDR3: CASTLRQGTDQPQHF

J: TRBJ1-1
D: -
V: TRBV24-1
size: many
DNA: TGTGCCACCAGAGACACCACGAACACTGAAGCTTTCTTT
CDR3: CATRDTTNTEAFF

J: TRBJ2-7
D: -
V: TRBV4-3
size: many
DNA: TGCGCCAGCAGCCAAGATCTCCTAGGTGCAGGGCGGTACGAGCAGTACTTC
CDR3: CASSQDLLGAGRYEQYF

J: TRBJ2-1
D: -
V: TRBV20-1
size: many
DNA: TGCAGTGCTAGAGGCGGGCCATCTGACAATGAGCAGTTCTTC
CDR3: CSARGGPSDNEQFF

J: TRBJ2-7
D: TRBD2
V: TRBV12-3/TRBV12-4
size: many
DNA: TGTGCCAGCAGTCGTGGACTAGCGGGAGGTAGGGCCTACGAGCAGTACTTC
CDR3: CASSRGLAGGRAYEQYF

J: TRBJ1-5
D: -
V: TRBV19
size: few
DNA: TGTGCCAGTAGTAACAGGGCAGGGCAGCCCCAGCATTTT
CDR3: CASSNRAGQPQHF

J: TRBJ2-5
D: -
V: TRBV11-2
size: many
DNA: TGTGCCAGCAGCTTCTCGGGTTGGGAGACCCAGTACTTC
CDR3: CASSFSGWETQYF

J: TRBJ1-4
D: -
V: TRBV6-1
size: -
DNA: TGTGCCAGCAGCCAAGTTTCGAGTGAAAAACTGTTTTTT
CDR3: CASSQVSSEKLFF

J: TRBJ2-5
D: TRBD1
V: TRBV6-2/TRBV6-3
size: many
DNA: TGTGCCAGCAGTGAAAGTGAGGGGGCCCAAGAGACCCAGTACTTC
CDR3: CASSESEGAQETQYF

J: TRBJ2-1
D: TRBD2
V: TRBV10-3
size: many
DNA: TGTGCCATCACCCCGGGGACTAGCGGGAGCTATGAGCAGTTCTTC
CDR3: CAITPGTSGSYEQFF

J: TRBJ2-3
D: -
V: TRBV7-2
size: many
DNA: TGTGCCAGCGGGCGCACAGATACGCAGTATTTT
CDR3: CASGRTDTQYF

J: TRBJ1-3
D: -
V: TRBV9
size: -
DNA: TGTGCCAGCAGCTGGGGGCAGGGGAGAAACACCATATATTTT
CDR3: CASSWGQGRNTIYF

J: TRBJ2-1
D: -
V: TRBV4-3
size: many
DNA: TGCGCCAGCAGCCATTACCCGGGCAATGAGCAGTTCTTC
CDR3: CASSHYPGNEQFF

J: TRBJ2-2
D: -
V: TRBV28
size: -
DNA: TGTGCCAGCAGGGATCGGGGGTTAACCGGGGAGCTGTTTTTT
CDR3: CASRDRGLTGELFF

J: TRBJ1-3
D: -
V: TRBV2
size: few
DNA: TGTGCCAGCAGTGTTACAGGGACTGGAAACACCACATATTTT
CDR3: CASSVTGTGNTTYF

J: TRBJ2-1
D: TRBD1
V: TRBV7-2
size: many
DNA: TGTGCCAGCAGCCCTCGGACAGGGGAAGGGGAGCAGTTCTTC
CDR3: CASSPRTGEGEQFF

J: TRBJ2-1
D: TRBD2
V: TRBV11-2
size: -
DNA: TGTGCCAGCAGCTTACTAGCGGGGGGGCCGAGGTCCTACAATGAGCAGTTCTTC
CDR3: CASSLLAGGPRSYNEQFF

J: TRBJ2-2
D: -
V: TRBV5-4
size: few
DNA: TGTGCCTACGGGGCAGAAGTAAACACCGGGGAGCTGTTTTTT
CDR3: CAYGAEVNTGELFF

J: TRBJ2-1
D: -
V: TRBV6-1
size: many
DNA: TGTGCCAGCAGCCCAGATCGGGGGGCATACAATGAGCAGTTCTTC
CDR3: CASSPDRGAYNEQFF

J: TRBJ2-5
D: TRBD2
V: TRBV5-1
size: once
DNA: TGCGCCAGCAGCGAAACTAGCGGGGGAGGGGGGACCCAGTACTTC
CDR3: CASSETSGGGGTQYF

J: TRBJ1-2
D: TRBD1
V: TRBV5-4
size: -
DNA: TGTGCCAGCAGCCCCGGGACAGGGCTCACTAACTATGGCTACACCTTC
CDR3: CASSPGTGLTNYGYTF

J: TRBJ1-1
D: TRBD1
V: TRBV29-1
size: many
DNA: TGCAGCGGCAAGGGACAGTTGAACACTGAAGCTTTCTTT
CDR3: CSGKGQLNTEAFF

J: TRBJ2-1
D: TRBD2
V: TRBV12-3/TRBV12-4
size: many
DNA: TGTGCCAGCAGCCCCAGCGGGGGGATCTCCTACAATGAGCAGTTCTTC
CDR3: CASSPSGGISYNEQFF

J: TRBJ2-1
D: -
V: TRBV5-4
size: many
DNA: TGTGCCAGCAGCTTGGCACGGGACTTTAATGAGCAGTTCTTC
CDR3: CASSLARDFNEQFF

J: TRBJ2-7
D: -
V: TRBV11-2
size: many
DNA: TGTGCCAGCAGCCTCGGTCACTCCTACGAGCAGTACTTC
CDR3: CASSLGHSYEQYF

J: TRBJ2-3
D: -
V: TRBV7-8
size: many
DNA: TGTGCCAGCAGCAACGCAGATACGCAGTATTTT
CDR3: CASSNADTQYF

J: TRBJ2-3
D: TRBD2
V: TRBV5-1
size: many
DNA: TGCGCCAGCAGCTTGTCTAGCGGGGGCACAGATACGCAGTATTTT
CDR3: CASSLSSGGTDTQYF

J: TRBJ1-4
D: -
V: TRBV7-2
size: -
DNA: TGTGCCAGCAGCTTAAGGTGGGGGTTGGCTAATGAAAAACTGTTTTTT
CDR3: CASSLRWGLANEKLFF

J: TRBJ2-7
D: -
V: TRBV5-1
size: many
DNA: TGCGCCAGCAGAACGAGGGACTCCTACGAGCAGTACTTC
CDR3: CASRTRDSYEQYF

J: TRBJ2-5
D: -
V: TRBV7-9
size: -
DNA: TGTGCCAGCAGCCGAAGTGGCGGCAGCCAAGAGACCCAGTACTTC
CDR3: CASSRSGGSQETQYF

J: TRBJ1-1
D: -
V: TRBV20-1
size: -
DNA: TGCAGTGCTAGTGGGAGACTATTCACTGAAGCTTTCTTT
CDR3: CSASGRLFTEAFF

J: TRBJ1-1
D: -
V: TRBV7-2
size: many
DNA: TGTGTCAGCAGTGGACTCCAGGGAGCCACTGAAGCTTTCTTT
CDR3: CVSSGLQGATEAFF

J: TRBJ1-2
D: -
V: TRBV28
size: many
DNA: TGTGCCAGCACCTCCGGGGCGAGGTCTGGCTACACCTTC
CDR3: CASTSGARSGYTF

J: TRBJ2-3
D: TRBD2
V: TRBV20-1
size: many
DNA: TGCAGTGCTAGAGACAACCTACAGCGGGGGGGCTTTCAAGATACGCAGTATTTT
CDR3: CSARDNLQRGGFQDTQYF

J: TRBJ2-1
D: TRBD1
V: TRBV2
size: -
DNA: TGTGCCAGCAGGGCGGACAGGGGGCGGTACAATGAGCAGTTCTTC
CDR3: CASRADRGRYNEQFF

J: TRBJ1-2
D: TRBD1
V: TRBV3-1
size: many
DNA: TGTGCCAGCAGTCCCCCTGACAGGGTGGATGGCTACACCTTC
CDR3: CASSPPDRVDGYTF

J: TRBJ1-5
D: -
V: TRBV18
size: -
DNA: TGTGCCAGCTCACCAACGGGGAATCAGCCCCAGCATTTT
CDR3: CASSPTGNQPQHF

J: TRBJ1-4
D: -
V: TRBV3-1
size: many
DNA: TGTGCCAGCAGCATCGGGGGCAAATGGGGAGAAAAACTGTTTTTT
CDR3: CASSIGGKWGEKLFF